This T cell receptor beta chain is from a study of T cell repertoires in cytomegalovirus infection (dated by TCRdb to the late 2010s). Regarding the complete study: Because public TCR beta signatures pointed to carriage of CMV infection together with the matching HLA type, the HLA type of each donor mattered for the analysis. The study at large found these results: In both this cohort and an independent cohort of some 350 donors, the cumulative frequency of public TCR beta family members distinguished carriers of CMV infection plus the relevant HLA type. The ex vivo response was dominated by HLA-C-restricted CMV-specific TCR beta clonotypes, which also provided the single most frequent clonotype in two of eight donors.

Instrument on record: Illumina HiSeq 1500. TCRdb cleaned the public reads at Q25 with fastp, built clones with MiXCR and kept in-frame beta chains. Every CDR3 protein is listed once, alongside the most common genes and DNA of its rows. The sample contains about 490,000 distinct CDR3 sequences, about a quarter of them found a single time. The ten largest clones represent approximately 13% of the sample. From its cysteine to its phenylalanine, the CDR3 spans 15 amino acids. The kept DNA is CDR3 alone, 45 bases in frame from the first base. V ends up 1 base short and J 4 bases short, with an unmatched junction base count of 2. CDR1 and CDR2 (SGHTA, FQGNSA) derive from the germline V gene. This clonotype was seen ten or more times. The antigen this receptor binds is unknown. The sample holds no much larger clone one base away, and base qualities are not on file.

Material for sequencing was PBMCs. The rearranged segments are TRBV7-2 and TRBJ1-5, and TRBD1 matches 9 of the central bases. The receptor's source is a human donor in good health (CMV status not recorded). Some clones in this sample may be carry-over from other donors' samples. CDR3 loop: CASSLDRGLNQPQHF. The DNA sequence follows: TGTGCCAGCAGCTTAGACAGGGGGCTGAATCAGCCCCAGCATTTT.